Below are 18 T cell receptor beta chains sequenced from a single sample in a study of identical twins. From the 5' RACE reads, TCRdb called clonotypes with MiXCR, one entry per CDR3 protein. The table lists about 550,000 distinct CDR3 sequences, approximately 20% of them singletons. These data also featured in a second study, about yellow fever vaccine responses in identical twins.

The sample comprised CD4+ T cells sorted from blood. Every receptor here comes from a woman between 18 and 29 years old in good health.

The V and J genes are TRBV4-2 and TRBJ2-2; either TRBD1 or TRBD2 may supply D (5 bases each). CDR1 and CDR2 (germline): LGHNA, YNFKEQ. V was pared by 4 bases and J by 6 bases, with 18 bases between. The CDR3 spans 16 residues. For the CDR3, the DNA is TGTGCCAGCAGCCCCGGGAAGGGGAGTATTGCCGGGGAGCTGTTTTTT. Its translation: CASSPGKGSIAGELFF.

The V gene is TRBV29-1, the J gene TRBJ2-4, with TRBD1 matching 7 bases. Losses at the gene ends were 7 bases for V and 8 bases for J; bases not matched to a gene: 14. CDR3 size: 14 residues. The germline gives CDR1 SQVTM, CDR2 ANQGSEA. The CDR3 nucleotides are TGCAGCGCCTGGGCGGTGGGACAGAAAGACATTCAGTACTTC. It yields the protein CSAWAVGQKDIQYF.

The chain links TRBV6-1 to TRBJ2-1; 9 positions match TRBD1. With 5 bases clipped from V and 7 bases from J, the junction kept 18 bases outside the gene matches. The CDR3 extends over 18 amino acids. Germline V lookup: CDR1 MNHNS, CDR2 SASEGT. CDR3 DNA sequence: TGTGCCAGCAGTACCGTCGGGGGATCCGGGACAGGGCTTAATGAGCAGTTCTTC. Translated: CASSTVGGSGTGLNEQFF.

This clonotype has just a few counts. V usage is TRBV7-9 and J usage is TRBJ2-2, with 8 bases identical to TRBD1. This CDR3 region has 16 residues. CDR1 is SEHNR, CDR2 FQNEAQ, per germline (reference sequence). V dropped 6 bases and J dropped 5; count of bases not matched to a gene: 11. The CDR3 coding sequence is TGTGCCAGCAGTTCTCCAGGACAGGGAGGTACCGGGGAGCTGTTTTTT. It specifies CASSSPGQGGTGELFF.

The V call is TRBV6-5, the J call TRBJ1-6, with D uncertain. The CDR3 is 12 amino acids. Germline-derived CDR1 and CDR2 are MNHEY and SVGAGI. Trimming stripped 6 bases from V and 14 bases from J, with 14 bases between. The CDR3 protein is CASSQWPGALHF. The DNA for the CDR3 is TGTGCCAGCAGCCAGTGGCCTGGGGCCCTCCACTTT.

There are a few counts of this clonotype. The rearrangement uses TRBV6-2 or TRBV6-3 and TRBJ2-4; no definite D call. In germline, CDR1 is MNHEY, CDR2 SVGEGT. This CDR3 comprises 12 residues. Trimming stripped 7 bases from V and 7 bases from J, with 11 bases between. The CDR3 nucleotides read TGTGCCAGCAAGAGGTTAAACAACATTCAGTACTTC. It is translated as CASKRLNNIQYF.

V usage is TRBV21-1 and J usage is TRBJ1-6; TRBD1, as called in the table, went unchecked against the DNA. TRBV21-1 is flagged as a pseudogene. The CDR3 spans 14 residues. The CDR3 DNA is TGTGCCAGCAGCAAATCAGGGAACAGTTCACCCCTCCACTTT. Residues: CASSKSGNSSPLHF.

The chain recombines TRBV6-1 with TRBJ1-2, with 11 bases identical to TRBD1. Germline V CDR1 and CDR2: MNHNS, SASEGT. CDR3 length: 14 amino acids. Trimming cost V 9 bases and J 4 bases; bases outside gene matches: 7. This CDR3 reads CASRFGTGGYGYTF. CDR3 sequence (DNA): TGTGCCAGTAGATTCGGGACAGGGGGCTATGGCTACACCTTC.

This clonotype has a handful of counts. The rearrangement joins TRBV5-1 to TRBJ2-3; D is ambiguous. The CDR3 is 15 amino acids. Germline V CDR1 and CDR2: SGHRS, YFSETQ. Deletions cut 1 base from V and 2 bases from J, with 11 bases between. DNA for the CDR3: TGCGCCAGCAGCTTGTATCAGACGGACACAGATACGCAGTATTTT. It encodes CASSLYQTDTDTQYF.

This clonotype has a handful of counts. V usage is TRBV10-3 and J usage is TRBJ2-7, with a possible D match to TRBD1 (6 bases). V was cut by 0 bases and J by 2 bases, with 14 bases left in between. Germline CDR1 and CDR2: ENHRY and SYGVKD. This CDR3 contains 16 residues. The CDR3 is CAISESSFSGAYEQYF. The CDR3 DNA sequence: TGTGCCATCAGTGAGTCTTCCTTCTCAGGGGCCTACGAGCAGTACTTC.

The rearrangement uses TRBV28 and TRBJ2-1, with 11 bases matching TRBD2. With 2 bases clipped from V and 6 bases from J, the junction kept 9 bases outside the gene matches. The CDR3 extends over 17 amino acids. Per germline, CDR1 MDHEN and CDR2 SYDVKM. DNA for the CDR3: TGTGCCAGCAGTTTACCACTAGCGGGAGTGGATGGCAATGAGCAGTTCTTC. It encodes CASSLPLAGVDGNEQFF.

The CDR3 region is CASSGATSTDTQYF. Here the CDR3 DNA reads TGTGCCAGCAGCGGAGCGACCAGCACAGATACGCAGTATTTT. V is TRBV28 and J is TRBJ2-3, with unresolved D. The CDR3 runs 14 residues. The germline V gene encodes CDR1 MDHEN and CDR2 SYDVKM. Trimming cost V 6 bases and J 0 bases, with 10 bases left between them.

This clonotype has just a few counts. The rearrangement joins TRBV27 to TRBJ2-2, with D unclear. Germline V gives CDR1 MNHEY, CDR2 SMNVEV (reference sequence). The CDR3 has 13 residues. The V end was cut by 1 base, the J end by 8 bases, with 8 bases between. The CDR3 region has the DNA TGTGCCAGCAGTTTATTCCCTTATGGGGAGCTGTTTTTT. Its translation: CASSLFPYGELFF.

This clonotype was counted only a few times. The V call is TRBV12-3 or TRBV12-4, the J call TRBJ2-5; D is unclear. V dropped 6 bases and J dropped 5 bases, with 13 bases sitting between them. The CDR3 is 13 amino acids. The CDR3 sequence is CASSSGPGETQYF. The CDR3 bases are TGTGCCAGCAGCTCAGGACCGGGCGAGACCCAGTACTTC.

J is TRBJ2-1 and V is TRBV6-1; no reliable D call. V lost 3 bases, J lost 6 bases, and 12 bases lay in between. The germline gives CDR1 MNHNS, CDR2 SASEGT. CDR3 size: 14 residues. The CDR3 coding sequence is TGTGCCAGCAGTGAGGAAAGGTTCGTCAATGAGCAGTTCTTC. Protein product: CASSEERFVNEQFF.

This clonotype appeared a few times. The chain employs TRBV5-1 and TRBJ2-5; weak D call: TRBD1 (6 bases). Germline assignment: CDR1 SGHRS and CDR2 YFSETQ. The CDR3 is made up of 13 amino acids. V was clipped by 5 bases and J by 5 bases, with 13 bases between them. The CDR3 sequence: CASRSGQGETQYF. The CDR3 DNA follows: TGCGCCAGCAGGTCTGGGCAGGGGGAGACCCAGTACTTC.

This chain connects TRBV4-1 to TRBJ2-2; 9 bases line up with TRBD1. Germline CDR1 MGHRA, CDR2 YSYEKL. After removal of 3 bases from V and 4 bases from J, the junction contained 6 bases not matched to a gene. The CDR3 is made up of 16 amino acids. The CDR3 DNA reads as TGCGCCAGCAGCCACCGGGACAGGGTCAGCACCGGGGAGCTGTTTTTT. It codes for CASSHRDRVSTGELFF.

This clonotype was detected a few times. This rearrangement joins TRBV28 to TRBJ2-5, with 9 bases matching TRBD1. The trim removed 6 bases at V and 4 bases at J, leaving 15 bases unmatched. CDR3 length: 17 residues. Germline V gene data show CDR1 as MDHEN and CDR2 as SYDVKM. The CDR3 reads CASSLSWGQGLRETQYF. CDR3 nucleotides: TGTGCCAGCAGCCTTTCGTGGGGACAGGGACTCCGAGAGACCCAGTACTTC.